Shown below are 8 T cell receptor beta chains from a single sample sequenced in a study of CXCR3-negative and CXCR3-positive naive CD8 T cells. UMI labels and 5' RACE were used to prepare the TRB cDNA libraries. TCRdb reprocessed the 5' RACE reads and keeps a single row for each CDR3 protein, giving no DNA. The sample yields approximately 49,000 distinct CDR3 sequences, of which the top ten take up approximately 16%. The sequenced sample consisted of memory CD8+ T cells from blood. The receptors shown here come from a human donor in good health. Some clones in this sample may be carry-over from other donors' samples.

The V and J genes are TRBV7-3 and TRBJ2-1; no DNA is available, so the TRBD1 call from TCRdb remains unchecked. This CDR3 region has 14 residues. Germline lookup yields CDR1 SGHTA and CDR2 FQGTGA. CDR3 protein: CASSTPPPSNGQFF. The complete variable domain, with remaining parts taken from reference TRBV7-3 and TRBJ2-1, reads GAGVSQTPSNKVTEKGKYVELRCDPISGHTALYWYRQSLGQGPEFLIYFQGTGAADDSGLPNDRFFAVRPEGSVSTLKIQRTERGDSAVYLCASSTPPPSNGQFFGPGTRLTVL.

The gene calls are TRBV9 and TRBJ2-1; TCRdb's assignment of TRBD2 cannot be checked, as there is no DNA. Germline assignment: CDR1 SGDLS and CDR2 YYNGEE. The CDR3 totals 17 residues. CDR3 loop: CASSVFVLAGARNEQFF.

This CDR3 is CSVEGIGGWTDTQYF. This chain uses TRBV29-1 with TRBJ2-3; as DNA is missing, the TRBD1 call by TCRdb cannot be tested. The CDR3 contains 15 residues. Germline assignment: CDR1 SQVTM and CDR2 ANQGSEA.

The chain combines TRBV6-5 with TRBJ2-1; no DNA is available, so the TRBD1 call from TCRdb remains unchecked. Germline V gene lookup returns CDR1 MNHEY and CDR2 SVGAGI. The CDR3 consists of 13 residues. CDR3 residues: CASTPIQGDEQFF.

The chain's CDR3 is CSASRGQGKTQYF. The chain has TRBV29-1 and TRBJ2-5; the D call from TCRdb, TRBD1, cannot be confirmed without DNA. Germline CDR1 is SQVTM and CDR2 is ANQGSEA. There are 13 residues in the CDR3.

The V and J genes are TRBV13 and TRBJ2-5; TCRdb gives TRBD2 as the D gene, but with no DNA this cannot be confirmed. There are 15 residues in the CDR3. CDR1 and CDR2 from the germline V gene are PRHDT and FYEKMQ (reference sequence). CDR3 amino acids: CASSRAGGLQETQYF. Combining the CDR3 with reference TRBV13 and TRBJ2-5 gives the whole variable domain AAGVIQSPRHLIKEKRETATLKCYPIPRHDTVYWYQQGPGQDPQFLISFYEKMQSDKGSIPDRFSAQQFSDYHSELNMSSLELGDSALYFCASSRAGGLQETQYFGPGTRLLVL.

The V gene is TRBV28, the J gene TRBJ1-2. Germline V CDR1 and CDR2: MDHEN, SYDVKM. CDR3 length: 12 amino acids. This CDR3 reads CASEGLDYGYTF.

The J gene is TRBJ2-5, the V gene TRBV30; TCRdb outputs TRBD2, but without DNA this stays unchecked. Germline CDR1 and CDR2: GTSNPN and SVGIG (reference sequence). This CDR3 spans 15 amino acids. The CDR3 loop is CAWSVDGGQQETQYF.